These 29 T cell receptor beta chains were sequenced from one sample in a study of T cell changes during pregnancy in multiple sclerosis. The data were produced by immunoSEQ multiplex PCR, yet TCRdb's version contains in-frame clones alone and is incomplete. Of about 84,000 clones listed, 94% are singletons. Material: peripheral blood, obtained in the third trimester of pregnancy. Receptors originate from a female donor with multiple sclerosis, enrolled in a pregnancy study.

The CDR3 DNA sequence: TGTGCCAGCACCGAGTGGGGCGAGACCCAGTACTTC. Amino acid sequence: CASTEWGETQYF. J is TRBJ2-5 and V is TRBV2; D may be TRBD1 (5 bases). Per germline, CDR1 SNHLY and CDR2 FYNNEI. The V end was cut by 7 bases, the J end by 5 bases, with 11 bases between. The CDR3 has 12 residues.

CDR3 residues: CASSLLPTSGGEETQYF. Written as DNA, the CDR3 is TGTGCCAGCAGCTTACTACCGACTAGCGGGGGGGAAGAGACCCAGTACTTC. The chain uses TRBV11-2 and TRBJ2-5; 14 nucleotides line up with TRBD2. J was trimmed by 3 bases and V by 2 bases; bases with no gene match: 5. The CDR3 contains 17 residues. The germline CDR1 and CDR2 sequences are SGHAT and FQNNGV.

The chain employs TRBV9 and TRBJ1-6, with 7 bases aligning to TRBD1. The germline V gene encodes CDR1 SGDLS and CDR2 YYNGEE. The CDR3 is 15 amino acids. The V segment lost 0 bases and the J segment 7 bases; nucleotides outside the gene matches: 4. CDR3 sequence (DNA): TGTGCCAGCAGCGTAGGTCCAGGGGGGAATTCACCCCTCCACTTT. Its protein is CASSVGPGGNSPLHF.

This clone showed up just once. Written as DNA, the CDR3 is TGCAGCGTTGCAGGGGACTCCTACGAGCAGTACTTC. Protein: CSVAGDSYEQYF. The gene calls are TRBV29-1 and TRBJ2-7, with a tentative D call TRBD1 (6 bases). The CDR3 runs to 12 residues. Germline CDR1 SQVTM, CDR2 ANQGSEA. The V end was cut by 4 bases, the J end by 0 bases, with 7 bases between.

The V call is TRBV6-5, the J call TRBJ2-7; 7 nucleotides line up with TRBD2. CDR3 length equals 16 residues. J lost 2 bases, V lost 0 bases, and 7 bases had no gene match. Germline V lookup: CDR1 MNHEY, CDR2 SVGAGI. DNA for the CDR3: TGTGCCAGCAGTTACTCGAGACTAGCCTATACCTACGAGCAGTACTTC. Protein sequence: CASSYSRLAYTYEQYF.

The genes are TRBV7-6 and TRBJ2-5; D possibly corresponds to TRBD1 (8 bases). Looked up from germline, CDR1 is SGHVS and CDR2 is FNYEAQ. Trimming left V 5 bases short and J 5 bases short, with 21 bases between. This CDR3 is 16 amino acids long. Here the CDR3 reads CASSSRTGRARETQYF. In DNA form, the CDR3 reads TGTGCCAGCAGCAGCAGGACAGGGAGGGCTCGGGAGACCCAGTACTTC.

The CDR3 DNA sequence: TGTGCCAGCTCACCACCTCACAGACAACAAGAGACCCAGTACTTC. As protein: CASSPPHRQQETQYF. The chain joins TRBV18 to TRBJ2-5; D not certain. Germline loops: CDR1 KGHSH, CDR2 LQKENI. Trimming left V 0 bases short and J 2 bases short, with 10 bases between. This CDR3 comprises 15 residues.

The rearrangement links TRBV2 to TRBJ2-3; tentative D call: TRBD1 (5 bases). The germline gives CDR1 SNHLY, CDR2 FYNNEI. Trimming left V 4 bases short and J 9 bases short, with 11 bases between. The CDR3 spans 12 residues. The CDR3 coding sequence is TGTGCCAGCAGTGGTGACCCAGGGACGCAGTATTTT. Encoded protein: CASSGDPGTQYF. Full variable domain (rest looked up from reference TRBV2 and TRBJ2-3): EPEVTQTPSHQVTQMGQEVILRCVPISNHLYFYWYRQILGQKVEFLVSFYNNEISEKSEIFDDQFSVERPDGSNFTLKIRSTKLEDSAMYFCASSGDPGTQYFGPGTRLTVL.

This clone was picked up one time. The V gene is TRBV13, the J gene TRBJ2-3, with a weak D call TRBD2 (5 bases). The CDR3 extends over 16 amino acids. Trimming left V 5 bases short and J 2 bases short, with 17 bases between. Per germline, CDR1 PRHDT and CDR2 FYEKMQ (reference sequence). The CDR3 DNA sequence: TGTGCCAGCAGCCCACCTCGGGAAACCTTCACAGATACGCAGTATTTT. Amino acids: CASSPPRETFTDTQYF.

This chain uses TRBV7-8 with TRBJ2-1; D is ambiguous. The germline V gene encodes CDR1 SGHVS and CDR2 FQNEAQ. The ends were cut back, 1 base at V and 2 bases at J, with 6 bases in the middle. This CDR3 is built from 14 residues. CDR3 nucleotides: TGTGCCAGCAGCTTAGGTGGCACCTACAATGAGCAGTTCTTC. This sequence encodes CASSLGGTYNEQFF.

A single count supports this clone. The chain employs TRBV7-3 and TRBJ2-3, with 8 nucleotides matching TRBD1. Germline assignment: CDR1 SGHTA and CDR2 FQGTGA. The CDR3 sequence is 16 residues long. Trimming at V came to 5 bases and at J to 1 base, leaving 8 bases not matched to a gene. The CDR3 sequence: CASSTDRGSGTDTQYF. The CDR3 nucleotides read TGTGCCAGCAGCACCGACAGGGGATCGGGCACAGATACGCAGTATTTT.

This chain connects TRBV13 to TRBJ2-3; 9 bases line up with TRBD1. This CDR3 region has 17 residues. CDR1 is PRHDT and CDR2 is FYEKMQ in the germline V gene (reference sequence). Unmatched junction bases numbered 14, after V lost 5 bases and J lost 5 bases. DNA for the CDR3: TGTGCCAGCAGCCTCCGTGGGGGGGACAGGGTACAAGATACGCAGTATTTT. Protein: CASSLRGGDRVQDTQYF.

The CDR3 region is CASSLGRGLNTEAFF. The CDR3 DNA sequence: TGTGCCAGCAGCTTAGGACGGGGATTGAACACTGAAGCTTTCTTT. The chain is built from TRBV7-2 and TRBJ1-1; no clear D. CDR3 length: 15 residues. Trimming cost V 1 base and J 0 bases, with 9 bases left between them. Germline lookup yields CDR1 SGHTA and CDR2 FQGNSA. Supplemented by reference TRBV7-2 and TRBJ1-1, the full variable domain reads GAGVSQSPSNKVTEKGKDVELRCDPISGHTALYWYRQSLGQGLEFLIYFQGNSAPDKSGLPSDRFSAERTGGSVSTLTIQRTQQEDSAVYLCASSLGRGLNTEAFFGQGTRLTVV.

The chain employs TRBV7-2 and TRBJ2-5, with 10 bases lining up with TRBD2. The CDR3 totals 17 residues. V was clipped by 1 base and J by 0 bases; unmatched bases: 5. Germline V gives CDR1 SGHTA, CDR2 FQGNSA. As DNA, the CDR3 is TGTGCCAGCAGCTTAGGGGTCCTAGCGGGGGACCAAGAGACCCAGTACTTC. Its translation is CASSLGVLAGDQETQYF.

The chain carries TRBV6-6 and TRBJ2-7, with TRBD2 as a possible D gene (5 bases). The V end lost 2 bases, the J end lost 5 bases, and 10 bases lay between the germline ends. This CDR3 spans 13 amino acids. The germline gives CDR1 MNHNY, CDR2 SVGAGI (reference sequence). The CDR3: CASSYRGFHEQYF. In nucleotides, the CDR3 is TGTGCCAGCAGTTACCGAGGGTTCCACGAGCAGTACTTC.

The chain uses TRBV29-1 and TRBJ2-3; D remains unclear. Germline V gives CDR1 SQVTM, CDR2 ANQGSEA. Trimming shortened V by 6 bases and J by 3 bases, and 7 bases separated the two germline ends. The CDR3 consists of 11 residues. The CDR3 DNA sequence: TGCAGCGTCCTATATACAGATACGCAGTATTTT. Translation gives CSVLYTDTQYF.

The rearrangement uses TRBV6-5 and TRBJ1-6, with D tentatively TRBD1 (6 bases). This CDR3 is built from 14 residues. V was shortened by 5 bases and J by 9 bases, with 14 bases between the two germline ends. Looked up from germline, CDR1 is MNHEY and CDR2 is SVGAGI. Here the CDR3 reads CASSEQGRASPLHF. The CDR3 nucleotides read TGTGCCAGCAGTGAACAGGGAAGGGCTTCACCCCTCCACTTT.

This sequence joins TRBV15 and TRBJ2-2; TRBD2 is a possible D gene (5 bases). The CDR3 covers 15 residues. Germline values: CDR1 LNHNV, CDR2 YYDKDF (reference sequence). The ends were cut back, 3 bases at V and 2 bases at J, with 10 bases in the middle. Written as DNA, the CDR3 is TGTGCCACCAGCAGGCGGGTAACCAACACCGGGGAGCTGTTTTTT. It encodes CATSRRVTNTGELFF.

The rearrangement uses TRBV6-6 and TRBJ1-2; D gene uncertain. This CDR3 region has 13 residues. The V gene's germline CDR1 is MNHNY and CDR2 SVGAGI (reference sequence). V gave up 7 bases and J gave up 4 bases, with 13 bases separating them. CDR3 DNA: TGTGCCAGCATGTCCACCGTGAGCTATGGCTACACCTTC. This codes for CASMSTVSYGYTF.

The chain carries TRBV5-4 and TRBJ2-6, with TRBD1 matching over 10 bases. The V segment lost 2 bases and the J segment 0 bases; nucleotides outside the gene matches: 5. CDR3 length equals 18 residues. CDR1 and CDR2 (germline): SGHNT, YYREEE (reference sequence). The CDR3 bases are TGTGCCAGCAGCTTAATGACAGGGGGCCTCTCTGGGGCCAACGTCCTGACTTTC. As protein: CASSLMTGGLSGANVLTF.

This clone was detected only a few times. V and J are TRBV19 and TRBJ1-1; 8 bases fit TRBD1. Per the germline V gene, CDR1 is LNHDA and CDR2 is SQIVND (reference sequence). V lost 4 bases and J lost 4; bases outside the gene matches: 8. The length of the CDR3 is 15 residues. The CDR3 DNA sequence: TGTGCCAGTAGTAAATGGGACAGGTGGGGCACTGAAGCTTTCTTT. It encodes CASSKWDRWGTEAFF. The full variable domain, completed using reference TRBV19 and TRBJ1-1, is DGGITQSPKYLFRKEGQNVTLSCEQNLNHDAMYWYRQDPGQGLRLIYYSQIVNDFQKGDIAEGYSVSREKKESFPLTVTSAQKNPTAFYLCASSKWDRWGTEAFFGQGTRLTVV.

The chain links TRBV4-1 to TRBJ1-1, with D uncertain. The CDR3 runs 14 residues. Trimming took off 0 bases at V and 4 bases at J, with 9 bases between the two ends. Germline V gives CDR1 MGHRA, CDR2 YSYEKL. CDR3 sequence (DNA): TGCGCCAGCAGCCAAGATACCCCGGGCACTGAAGCTTTCTTT. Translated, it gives CASSQDTPGTEAFF.

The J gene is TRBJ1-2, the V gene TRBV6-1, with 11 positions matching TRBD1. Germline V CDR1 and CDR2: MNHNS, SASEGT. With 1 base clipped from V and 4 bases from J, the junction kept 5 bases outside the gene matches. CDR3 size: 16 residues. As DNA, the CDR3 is TGTGCCAGCAGTGAAGGGACAGGGGGCCGGAGCTATGGCTACACCTTC. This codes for CASSEGTGGRSYGYTF.

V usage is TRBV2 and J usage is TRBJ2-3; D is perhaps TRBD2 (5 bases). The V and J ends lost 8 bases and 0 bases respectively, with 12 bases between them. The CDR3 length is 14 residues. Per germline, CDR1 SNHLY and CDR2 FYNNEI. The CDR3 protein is CASGQDSSTDTQYF. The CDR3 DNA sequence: TGTGCCAGCGGTCAGGACTCTAGCACAGATACGCAGTATTTT.

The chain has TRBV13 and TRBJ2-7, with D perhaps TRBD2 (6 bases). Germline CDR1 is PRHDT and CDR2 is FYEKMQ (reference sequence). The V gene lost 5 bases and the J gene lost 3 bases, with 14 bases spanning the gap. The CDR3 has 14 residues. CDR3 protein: CASSGGSSGYEQYF. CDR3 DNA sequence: TGTGCCAGCAGCGGAGGGTCCTCAGGCTACGAGCAGTACTTC.

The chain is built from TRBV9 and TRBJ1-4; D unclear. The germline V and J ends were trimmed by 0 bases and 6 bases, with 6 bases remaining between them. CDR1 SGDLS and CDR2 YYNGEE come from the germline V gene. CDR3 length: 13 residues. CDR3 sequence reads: CASSVGPHEKLFF. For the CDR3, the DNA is TGTGCCAGCAGCGTAGGGCCGCATGAAAAACTGTTTTTT.

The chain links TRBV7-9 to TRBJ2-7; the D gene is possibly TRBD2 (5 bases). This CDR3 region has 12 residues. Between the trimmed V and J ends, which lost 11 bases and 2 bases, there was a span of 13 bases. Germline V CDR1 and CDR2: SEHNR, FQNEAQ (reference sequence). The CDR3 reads CASHGETYEQYF. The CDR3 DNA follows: TGTGCCTCTCATGGGGAGACCTACGAGCAGTACTTC.

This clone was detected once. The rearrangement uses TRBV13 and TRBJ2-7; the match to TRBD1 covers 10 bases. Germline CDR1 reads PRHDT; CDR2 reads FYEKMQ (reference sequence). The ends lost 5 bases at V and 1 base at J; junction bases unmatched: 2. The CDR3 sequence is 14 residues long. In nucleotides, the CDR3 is TGTGCCAGCAGCGTGGGACAGGGGTCCTACGAGCAGTACTTC. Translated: CASSVGQGSYEQYF.

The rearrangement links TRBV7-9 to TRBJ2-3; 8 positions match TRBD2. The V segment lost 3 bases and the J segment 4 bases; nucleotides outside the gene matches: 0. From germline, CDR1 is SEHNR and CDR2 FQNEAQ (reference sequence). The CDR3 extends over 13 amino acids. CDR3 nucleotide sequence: TGTGCCAGCAGCTTCGGGGGGGCAGATACGCAGTATTTT. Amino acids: CASSFGGADTQYF.